These T cell receptor beta chains were read from a single sample in a study of OX40 agonist ivuxolimab in advanced cancers. This table comes from immunoSEQ multiplex PCR, and its TCRdb copy is limited to in-frame clones, with some not included. The data hold 30,000 to 45,000 clones, with about three quarters observed a single time. The sample was CD4+ or CD8+ T cells sorted from blood, taken in a trial of the OX40 agonist ivuxolimab. These receptors were collected from an adult with an advanced solid tumor such as melanoma, head and neck, liver or kidney cancer. Each CDR3 is given without its conserved first and last residue.

v_gene: TRBV7-2; CDR3aa: ASSLEVLVRGELF
v_gene: TRBV19; CDR3aa: ASGYMGYGYT
v_gene: TRBV28; CDR3aa: ASSSPARSYNEQF
v_gene: TRBV5-6; CDR3aa: ASSLLVSEETQY
v_gene: TRBV19; CDR3aa: ASSITGGPLDTQY
v_gene: TRBV6-5; CDR3aa: ASSPGRGTDTQY
v_gene: TRBV7-2; CDR3aa: ASSPGQSHSPLH
v_gene: TRBV7-2; CDR3aa: ASSLGGRKGDTQY
v_gene: TRBV6-1; CDR3aa: ASRGKQETQY
v_gene: TRBV7-8; CDR3aa: ASSLGLAGVGEQY
v_gene: TRBV9; CDR3aa: ASSFDLTGELF
v_gene: TRBV5-8; CDR3aa: ASSFYGTSGGTDTQY
v_gene: TRBV7-2; CDR3aa: ASSLGTTRGQY
v_gene: TRBV11-1; CDR3aa: ASSLTGYNEQF
v_gene: TRBV30; CDR3aa: AWTVQALPYGYT
v_gene: TRBV28; CDR3aa: ASRGRANIQY
v_gene: TRBV29-1; CDR3aa: SVFKGAGNEKLF
v_gene: TRBV5-4; CDR3aa: ASSLPSRTSGYNNEQF
v_gene: TRBV5-4; CDR3aa: ASSSAQGGSPLH
v_gene: TRBV5-4; CDR3aa: ASSWGQTDGYT
v_gene: TRBV29-1; CDR3aa: SVVTTSNYGYT
v_gene: TRBV19; CDR3aa: ASSRGSGSTYEQY
v_gene: TRBV5-1; CDR3aa: ASSPRWQRSYNEQF
v_gene: TRBV2; CDR3aa: ASRVGGGITYEQY
v_gene: TRBV6-4; CDR3aa: ASSEGQGSGANVLT
v_gene: TRBV27; CDR3aa: ASSNLSPFTGNTIY
v_gene: TRBV29-1; CDR3aa: RAEGVQGTDTQY
v_gene: TRBV7-8; CDR3aa: ASSFLGGPNTGELF
v_gene: TRBV4-2; CDR3aa: ASSQATGTVNTEAF
v_gene: TRBV11-2; CDR3aa: ASTPQETQY
v_gene: TRBV19; CDR3aa: ASSRTRVGNEQF
v_gene: TRBV10-2; CDR3aa: ASSPHPGRTDTQY
v_gene: TRBV28; CDR3aa: ASSSFKDSINTEAF
v_gene: TRBV6-5; CDR3aa: ASRWRNGAKNIQY
v_gene: TRBV9; CDR3aa: ASSVGSNQPQH
v_gene: TRBV6-5; CDR3aa: ASSYRSLNTEAF
v_gene: TRBV10-3; CDR3aa: AISRDRGQNEKLF
v_gene: TRBV6-5; CDR3aa: ASSYSTEPYGYT
v_gene: TRBV6-5; CDR3aa: ASSYPGGGETQY
v_gene: TRBV4-1; CDR3aa: ASSPDPGYPNEQY
v_gene: TRBV6-5; CDR3aa: ASSHESGNQPQH
v_gene: TRBV7-2; CDR3aa: ASSTGRHNEQF
v_gene: TRBV6-5; CDR3aa: ASKKGQGRYEQY
v_gene: TRBV7-6; CDR3aa: ASSPRGGASGGLNNEQF
v_gene: TRBV6-6; CDR3aa: ASSPVEGGRYEQY
v_gene: TRBV5-5; CDR3aa: ASTRVGTNEKLF
v_gene: TRBV7-3; CDR3aa: ASSNGGYTEAF